This T cell receptor (beta chain) was sequenced during a study of blood T cell repertoires in COVID-19. On the study more broadly: The United States, Italy and Spain provided the acute and convalescent COVID-19 samples. Sample material is recorded as cDNA or gDNA derived from T cells, B-cell-depleted T cells, or PBMCs.

The germline CDR1 and CDR2 sequences are SGHRS and YFSETQ. CDR3 length: 13 amino acids. V lost 0 bases and J lost 8, with 9 bases in between. In the authors' methods: Scientists estimated how many nucleated cells there were by amplifying reference gene primers. Here immunoSEQ multiplex PCR was the method, and the copy in TCRdb shows in-frame clones only, minus some. For V, J and clone size, that table is used; D and trimming come from the DNA. The sample holds more than 110,000 clones, more than 80% seen once. The gene calls are TRBV5-1 and TRBJ1-5; no clear D. The material sequenced was peripheral blood. The TCR sequence derives from a woman older than 75 with acute or convalescent COVID-19. CDR3 residues: CASSLGGVEPQHF. CDR3 bases: TGCGCCAGCAGCTTGGGGGGAGTGGAGCCCCAGCATTTT.